The 5 T cell receptor beta chains below all came from one sample that was sequenced in a study of beta chain features in type 1 diabetes. Expressed TCRB transcripts were sequenced after all isolated RNA was converted to cDNA. TCRdb keeps only in-frame clones here, not all; method: immunoSEQ multiplex PCR. The data hold 680,000 or so clones, with around 15% observed a single time. Study-level points and caveats: Shortening of TCRB CDR3s, moderate but significant, appeared in all four CD4+ subsets of Type 1 diabetes patients.

No antigens are known for them. Sequencing was performed on naive CD4+ T cells from blood. The receptors stem from a man between 18 and 35 years old with type 1 diabetes.

The V call is TRBV18, the J call TRBJ2-2; no reliable D call. The germline V and J ends were trimmed by 6 bases and 4 bases, with 15 bases remaining between them. The germline gives CDR1 KGHSH, CDR2 LQKENI. CDR3 size: 15 residues. The CDR3 coding sequence is TGTGCCAGCTCCGTGGTTGGGTCCACCACCGGGGAGCTGTTTTTT. Translating it yields CASSVVGSTTGELFF.

The CDR3 DNA reads TGTGCCAGCAGCCGTATTGGAGAGACCCAGTACTTC. It codes for CASSRIGETQYF. V is TRBV7-9 and J is TRBJ2-5; D unclear. V was shortened by 5 bases and J by 4 bases, with 8 bases between the two germline ends. From germline, CDR1 is SEHNR and CDR2 FQNEAQ (reference sequence). The CDR3 is 12 residues long.

V is TRBV18 and J is TRBJ1-1; no reliable D call. Trimming took off 1 base at V and 0 bases at J, with 9 bases between the two ends. Germline CDR1 and CDR2: KGHSH and LQKENI. The CDR3 covers 15 residues. In DNA form, the CDR3 reads TGTGCCAGCTCACCACAGGGATTAATGAACACTGAAGCTTTCTTT. As protein: CASSPQGLMNTEAFF. The full variable domain, rest sourced from reference TRBV18 and TRBJ1-1, is NAGVMQNPRHLVRRRGQEARLRCSPMKGHSHVYWYRQLPEEGLKFMVYLQKENIIDESGMPKERFSAEFPKEGPSILRIQQVVRGDSAAYFCASSPQGLMNTEAFFGQGTRLTVV.

This clone came up a few times. V is TRBV29-1 and J is TRBJ1-5; TRBD1 agrees at 8 bases. The ends lost 6 bases at V and 2 bases at J; junction bases unmatched: 6. CDR1 SQVTM and CDR2 ANQGSEA come from the germline V gene. The CDR3 has 14 amino acids. This CDR3 is CSVLGQGGNQPQHF. As DNA, the CDR3 is TGCAGCGTCCTAGGACAGGGCGGCAATCAGCCCCAGCATTTT.

This clone was observed a handful of times. V is TRBV6-5 and J is TRBJ2-4; 9 positions match TRBD1. This CDR3 comprises 16 residues. V lost 2 bases and J lost 4; bases outside the gene matches: 6. Germline lookup yields CDR1 MNHEY and CDR2 SVGAGI. The CDR3 region is CASSYGRTGVKNIQYF. The CDR3 DNA follows: TGTGCCAGCAGTTACGGCAGGACAGGGGTTAAAAACATTCAGTACTTC.